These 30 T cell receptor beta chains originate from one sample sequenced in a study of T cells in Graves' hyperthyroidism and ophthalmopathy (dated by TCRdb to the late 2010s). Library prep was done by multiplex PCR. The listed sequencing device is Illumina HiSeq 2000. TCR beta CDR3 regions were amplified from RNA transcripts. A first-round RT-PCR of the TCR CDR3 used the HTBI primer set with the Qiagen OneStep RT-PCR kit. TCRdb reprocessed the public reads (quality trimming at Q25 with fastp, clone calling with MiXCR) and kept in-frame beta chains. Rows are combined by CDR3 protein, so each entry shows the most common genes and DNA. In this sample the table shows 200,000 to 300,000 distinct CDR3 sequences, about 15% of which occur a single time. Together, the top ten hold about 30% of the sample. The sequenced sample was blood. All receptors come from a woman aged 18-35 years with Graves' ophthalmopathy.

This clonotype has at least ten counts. The CDR3 DNA sequence: TGCAGTGCCCGGACCCGGGACGCCATCTCCTACGAGCAGTACTTC. As protein: CSARTRDAISYEQYF. The chain is built from TRBV20-1 and TRBJ2-7; D could derive from TRBD1 or TRBD2 (5 bases each). The CDR3 has 15 residues. V lost 6 bases and J 0 bases, leaving 18 bases between the germline ends. Per germline, CDR1 DFQATT and CDR2 SNEGSKA (reference sequence).

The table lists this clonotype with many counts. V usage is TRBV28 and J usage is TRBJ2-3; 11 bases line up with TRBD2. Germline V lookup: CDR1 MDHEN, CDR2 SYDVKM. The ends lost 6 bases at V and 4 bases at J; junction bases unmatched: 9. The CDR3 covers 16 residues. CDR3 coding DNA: TGTGCCAGCAGGCCGACTAGCGGGATTGAGTCAGATACGCAGTATTTT. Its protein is CASRPTSGIESDTQYF. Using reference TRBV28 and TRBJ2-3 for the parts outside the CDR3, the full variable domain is DVKVTQSSRYLVKRTGEKVFLECVQDMDHENMFWYRQDPGLGLRLIYFSYDVKMKEKGDIPEGYSVSREKKERFSLILESASTNQTSMYLCASRPTSGIESDTQYFGPGTRLTVL.

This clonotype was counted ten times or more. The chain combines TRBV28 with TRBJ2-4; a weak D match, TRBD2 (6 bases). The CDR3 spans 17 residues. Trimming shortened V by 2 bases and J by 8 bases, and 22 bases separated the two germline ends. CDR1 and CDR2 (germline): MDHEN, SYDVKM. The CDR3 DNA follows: TGTGCCAGCAGTTTAATTGCGCTAGCGCCATGGGGGGACATTCAGTACTTC. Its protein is CASSLIALAPWGDIQYF.

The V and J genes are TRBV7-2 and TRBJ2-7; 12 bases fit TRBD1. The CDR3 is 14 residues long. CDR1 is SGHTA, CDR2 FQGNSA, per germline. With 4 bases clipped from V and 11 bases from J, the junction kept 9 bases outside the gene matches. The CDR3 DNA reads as TGTGCCAGCAGCTCGGGGACAGGGGGCCCGTCAAAGTACTTC. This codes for CASSSGTGGPSKYF.

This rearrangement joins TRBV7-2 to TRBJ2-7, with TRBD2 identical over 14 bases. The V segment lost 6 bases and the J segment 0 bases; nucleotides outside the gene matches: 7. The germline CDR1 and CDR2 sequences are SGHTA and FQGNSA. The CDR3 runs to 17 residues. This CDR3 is CASRPYGLAGGSYEQYF. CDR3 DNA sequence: TGTGCCAGCAGGCCATACGGACTAGCGGGGGGCTCCTACGAGCAGTACTTC.

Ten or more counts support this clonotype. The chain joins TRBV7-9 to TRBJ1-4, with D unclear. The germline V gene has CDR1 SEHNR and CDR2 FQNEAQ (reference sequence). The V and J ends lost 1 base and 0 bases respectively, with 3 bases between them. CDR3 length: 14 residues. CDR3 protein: CASSLGSTNEKLFF. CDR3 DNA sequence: TGTGCCAGCAGCTTAGGGTCAACTAATGAAAAACTGTTTTTT.

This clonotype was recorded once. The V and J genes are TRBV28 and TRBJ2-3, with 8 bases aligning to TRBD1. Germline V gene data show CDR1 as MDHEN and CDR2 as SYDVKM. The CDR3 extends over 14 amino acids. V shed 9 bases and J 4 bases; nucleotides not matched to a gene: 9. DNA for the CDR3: TGTGCCAGTCGGGACCCAGGGGGCGCAGATACGCAGTATTTT. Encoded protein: CASRDPGGADTQYF.

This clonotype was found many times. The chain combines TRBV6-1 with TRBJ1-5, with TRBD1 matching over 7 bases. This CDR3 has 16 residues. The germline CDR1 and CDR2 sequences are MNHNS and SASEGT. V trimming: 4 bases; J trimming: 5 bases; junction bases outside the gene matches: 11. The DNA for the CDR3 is TGTGCCAGCAGTGCCACGGGACAGACTTGGGATCAGCCCCAGCATTTT. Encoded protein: CASSATGQTWDQPQHF.

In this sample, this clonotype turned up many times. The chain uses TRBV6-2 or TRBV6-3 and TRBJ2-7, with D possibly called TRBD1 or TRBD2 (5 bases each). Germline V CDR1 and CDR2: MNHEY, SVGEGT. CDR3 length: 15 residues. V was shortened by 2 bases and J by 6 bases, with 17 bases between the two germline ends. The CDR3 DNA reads TGTGCCAGCAGTTACGCACGGGGACCACTTGGCGAGCAGTACTTC. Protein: CASSYARGPLGEQYF.

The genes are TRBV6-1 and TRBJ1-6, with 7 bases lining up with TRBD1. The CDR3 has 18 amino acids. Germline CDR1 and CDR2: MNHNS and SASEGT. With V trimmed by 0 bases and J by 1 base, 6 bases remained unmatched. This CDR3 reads CASSEAATGNSYNSPLHF. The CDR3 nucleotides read TGTGCCAGCAGTGAAGCGGCGACAGGGAATTCCTATAATTCACCCCTCCACTTT.

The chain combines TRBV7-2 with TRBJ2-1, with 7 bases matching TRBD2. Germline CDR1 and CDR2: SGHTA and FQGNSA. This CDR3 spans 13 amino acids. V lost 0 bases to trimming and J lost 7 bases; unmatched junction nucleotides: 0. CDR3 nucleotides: TGTGCCAGCAGCTTAGCTAGCGGGAATGAGCAGTTCTTC. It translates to CASSLASGNEQFF.

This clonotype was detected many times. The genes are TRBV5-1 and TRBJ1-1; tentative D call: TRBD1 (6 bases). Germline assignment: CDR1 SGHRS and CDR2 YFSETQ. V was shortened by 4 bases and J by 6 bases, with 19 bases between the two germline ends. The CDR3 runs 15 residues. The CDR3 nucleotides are TGCGCCAGCAGCGCCCAGGTCGGGACACCGGCTGAAGCTTTCTTT. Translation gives CASSAQVGTPAEAFF.

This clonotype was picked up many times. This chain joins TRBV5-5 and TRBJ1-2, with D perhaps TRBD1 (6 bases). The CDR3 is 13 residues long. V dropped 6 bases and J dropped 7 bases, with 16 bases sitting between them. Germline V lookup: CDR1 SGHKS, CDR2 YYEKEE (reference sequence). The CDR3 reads CASNPGQGSGYTF. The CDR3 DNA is TGTGCCAGCAACCCCGGTCAGGGGAGTGGCTACACCTTC.

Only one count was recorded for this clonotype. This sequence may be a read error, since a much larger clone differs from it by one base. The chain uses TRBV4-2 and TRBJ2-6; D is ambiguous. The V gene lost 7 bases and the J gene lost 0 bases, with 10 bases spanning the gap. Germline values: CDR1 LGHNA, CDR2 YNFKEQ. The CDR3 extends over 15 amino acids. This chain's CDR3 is CASIEQVSGANVLTF. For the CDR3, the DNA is TGTGCCAGCATCGAGCAGGTCTCTGGGGCCAACGTCCTGACTTTC.

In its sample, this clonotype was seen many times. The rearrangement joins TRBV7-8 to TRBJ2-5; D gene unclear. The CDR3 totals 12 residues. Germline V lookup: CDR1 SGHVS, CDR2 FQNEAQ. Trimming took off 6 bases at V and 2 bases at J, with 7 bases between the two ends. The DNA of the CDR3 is TGTGCCAGCAGAGATTTTCAAGAGACCCAGTACTTC. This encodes CASRDFQETQYF.

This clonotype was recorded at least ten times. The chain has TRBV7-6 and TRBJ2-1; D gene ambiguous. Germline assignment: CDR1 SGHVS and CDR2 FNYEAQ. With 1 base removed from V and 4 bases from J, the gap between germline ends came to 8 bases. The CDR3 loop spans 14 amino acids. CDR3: CASSLGGKYNEQFF. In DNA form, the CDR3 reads TGTGCCAGCAGCTTAGGTGGCAAATACAATGAGCAGTTCTTC.

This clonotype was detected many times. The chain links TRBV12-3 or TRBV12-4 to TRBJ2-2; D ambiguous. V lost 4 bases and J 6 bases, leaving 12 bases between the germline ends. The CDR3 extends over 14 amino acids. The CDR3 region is CASSSGYGAGELFF. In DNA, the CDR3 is TGTGCCAGCAGTTCTGGGTATGGGGCCGGGGAGCTGTTTTTT.

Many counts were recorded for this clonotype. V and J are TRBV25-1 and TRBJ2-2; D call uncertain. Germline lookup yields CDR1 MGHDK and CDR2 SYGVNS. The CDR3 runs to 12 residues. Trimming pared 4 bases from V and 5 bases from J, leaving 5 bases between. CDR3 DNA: TGTGCCAGCAGTGTCCTTACCGGGGAGCTGTTTTTT. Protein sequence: CASSVLTGELFF.

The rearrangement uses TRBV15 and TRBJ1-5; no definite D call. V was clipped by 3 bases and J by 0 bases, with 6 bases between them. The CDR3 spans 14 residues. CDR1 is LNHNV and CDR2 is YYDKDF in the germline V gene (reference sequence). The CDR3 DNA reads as TGTGCCACCAGCAGGAAGAATAGCAATCAGCCCCAGCATTTT. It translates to CATSRKNSNQPQHF.

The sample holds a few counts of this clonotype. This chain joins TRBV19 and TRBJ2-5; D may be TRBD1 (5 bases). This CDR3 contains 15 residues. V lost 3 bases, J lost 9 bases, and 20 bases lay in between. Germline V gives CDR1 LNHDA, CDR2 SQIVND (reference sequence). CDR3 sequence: CASSIQGANPLAQYF. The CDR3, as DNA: TGTGCCAGTAGTATCCAGGGCGCCAACCCATTGGCCCAGTACTTC.

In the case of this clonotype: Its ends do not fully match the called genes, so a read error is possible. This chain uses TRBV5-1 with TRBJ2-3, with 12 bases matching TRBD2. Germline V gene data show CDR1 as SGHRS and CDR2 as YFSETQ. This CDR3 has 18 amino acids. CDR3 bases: TGCGCCAGCAGCTTGGGTACTAGCGGGGGGTCCTCCACAGATGCGCAGTATTTT. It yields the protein CASSLGTSGGSSTDAQYF. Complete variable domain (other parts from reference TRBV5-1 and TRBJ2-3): KAGVTQTPRYLIKTRGQQVTLSCSPISGHRSVSWYQQTPGQGLQFLFEYFSETQRNKGNFPGRFSGRQFSNSRSEMNVSTLELGDSALYLCASSLGTSGGSSTDAQYFGPGTRLTVL.

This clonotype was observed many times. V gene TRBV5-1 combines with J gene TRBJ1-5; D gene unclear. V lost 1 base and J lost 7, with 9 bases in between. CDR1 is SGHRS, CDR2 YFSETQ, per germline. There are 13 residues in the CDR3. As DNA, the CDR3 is TGCGCCAGCAGCTTGAGTCCAGAACAGCCCCAGCATTTT. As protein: CASSLSPEQPQHF.

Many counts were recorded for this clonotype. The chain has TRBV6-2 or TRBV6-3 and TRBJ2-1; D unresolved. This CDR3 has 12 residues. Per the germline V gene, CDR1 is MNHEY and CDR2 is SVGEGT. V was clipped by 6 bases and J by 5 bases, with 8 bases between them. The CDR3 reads CASSLTDNEQFF. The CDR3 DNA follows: TGTGCCAGCAGCCTGACTGACAATGAGCAGTTCTTC.

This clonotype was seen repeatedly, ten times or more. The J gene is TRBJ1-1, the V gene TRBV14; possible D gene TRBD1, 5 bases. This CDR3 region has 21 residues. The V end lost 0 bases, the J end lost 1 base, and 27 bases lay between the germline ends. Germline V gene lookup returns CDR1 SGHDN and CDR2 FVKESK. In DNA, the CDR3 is TGTGCCAGCAGCCAAGAGGGGGTCAGGACCGGGGCAATAACGAGGAACACTGAAGCTTTCTTT. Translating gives CASSQEGVRTGAITRNTEAFF.

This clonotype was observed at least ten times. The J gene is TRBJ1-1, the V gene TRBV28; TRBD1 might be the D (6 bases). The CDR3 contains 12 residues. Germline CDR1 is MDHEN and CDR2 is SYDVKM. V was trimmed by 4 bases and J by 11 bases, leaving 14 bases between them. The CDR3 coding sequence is TGTGCCAGCAGTTCACCCGGGACAAGGGCTTTCTTT. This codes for CASSSPGTRAFF.

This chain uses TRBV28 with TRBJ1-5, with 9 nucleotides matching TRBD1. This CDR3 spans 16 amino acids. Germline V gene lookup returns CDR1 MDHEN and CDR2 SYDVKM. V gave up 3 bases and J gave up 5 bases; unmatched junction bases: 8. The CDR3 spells CASSFSGTGRHQPQHF. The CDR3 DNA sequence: TGTGCCAGCAGTTTCTCCGGGACAGGGCGACATCAGCCCCAGCATTTT. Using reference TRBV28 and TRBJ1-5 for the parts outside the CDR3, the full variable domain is DVKVTQSSRYLVKRTGEKVFLECVQDMDHENMFWYRQDPGLGLRLIYFSYDVKMKEKGDIPEGYSVSREKKERFSLILESASTNQTSMYLCASSFSGTGRHQPQHFGDGTRLSIL.

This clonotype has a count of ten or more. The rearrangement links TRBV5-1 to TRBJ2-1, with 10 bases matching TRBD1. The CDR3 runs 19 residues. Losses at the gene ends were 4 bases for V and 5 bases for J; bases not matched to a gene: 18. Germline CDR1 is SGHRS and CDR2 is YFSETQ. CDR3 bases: TGCGCCAGCAGCGTGGACAGGGGGAGGAGCGGAGAGAGAGACAATGAGCAGTTCTTC. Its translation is CASSVDRGRSGERDNEQFF.

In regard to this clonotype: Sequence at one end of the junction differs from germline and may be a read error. The CDR3 loop is CAIGDTPGYAF. The CDR3 nucleotides are TGTGCCATCGGGGACACCCCTGGCTACGCCTTC. The V and J genes are TRBV10-3 and TRBJ1-2, with a tentative D call TRBD1 (6 bases). The germline V gene has CDR1 ENHRY and CDR2 SYGVKD. This CDR3 has 11 amino acids.

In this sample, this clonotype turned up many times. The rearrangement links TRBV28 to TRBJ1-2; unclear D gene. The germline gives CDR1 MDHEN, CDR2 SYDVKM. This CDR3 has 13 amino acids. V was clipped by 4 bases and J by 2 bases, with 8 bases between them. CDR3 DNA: TGTGCCAGCAGTTCGCCCAGAAACTATGGCTACACCTTC. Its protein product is CASSSPRNYGYTF.

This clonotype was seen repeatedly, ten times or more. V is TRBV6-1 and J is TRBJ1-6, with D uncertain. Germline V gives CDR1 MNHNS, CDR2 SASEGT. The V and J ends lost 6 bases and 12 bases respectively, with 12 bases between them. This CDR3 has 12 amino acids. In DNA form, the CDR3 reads TGTGCCAGCAGGCCACCCGTAGGACCCCTCCACTTT. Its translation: CASRPPVGPLHF.